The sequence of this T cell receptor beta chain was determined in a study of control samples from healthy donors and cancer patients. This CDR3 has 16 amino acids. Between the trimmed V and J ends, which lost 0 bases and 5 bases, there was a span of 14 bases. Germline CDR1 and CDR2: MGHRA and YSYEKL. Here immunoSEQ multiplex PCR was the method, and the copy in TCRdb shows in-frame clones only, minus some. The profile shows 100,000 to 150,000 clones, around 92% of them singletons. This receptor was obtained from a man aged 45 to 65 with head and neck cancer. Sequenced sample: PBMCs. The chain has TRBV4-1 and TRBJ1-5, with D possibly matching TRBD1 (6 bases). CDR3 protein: CASSQDQAAGDQPQHF. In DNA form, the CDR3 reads TGCGCCAGCAGCCAAGATCAGGCCGCAGGGGATCAGCCCCAGCATTTT.